This T cell receptor (beta chain) was sequenced for a study of blood T cell repertoires in COVID-19. How the authors handled the data: Amplification with reference gene primers provided the estimates of nucleated cell counts. This table comes from immunoSEQ multiplex PCR, and its TCRdb copy is limited to in-frame clones, with some not included. The V and J calls and clone size are taken from that table; D and trimming were inferred from the DNA. The data hold 200,000 or so clones, with 87% observed a single time. The CDR3 totals 16 residues. Germline assignment: CDR1 LNHDA and CDR2 SQIVND (reference sequence). Trimming stripped 10 bases from V and 3 bases from J, with 23 bases between.

The sequenced sample was peripheral blood. The sequence was collected from a man between 40 and 49 years old with active or convalescent COVID-19. This chain joins TRBV19 and TRBJ2-3; the D gene is possibly TRBD1 (6 bases). The CDR3 reads CATANPFRGQTDTQYF. CDR3 nucleotide sequence: TGTGCCACAGCGAATCCGTTCAGGGGTCAGACAGATACGCAGTATTTT.